The present T cell receptor (beta chain) was sequenced within a study of blood T cell repertoires in COVID-19. About the research overall: Some COVID-19 samples were acute and others convalescent; all came from the United States, Italy and Spain.

The table came from immunoSEQ multiplex PCR; TCRdb's copy has only in-frame clones and leaves some out. Of 200,000 to 250,000 clones in the sample, 80% to 90% were seen once. This sequence originates from a man between 40 and 49 years old with acute or convalescent COVID-19. The sample taken for sequencing was peripheral blood.

The CDR3 reads CASSQKSSGNTIYF. DNA for the CDR3: TGCGCCAGCAGCCAAAAGAGCTCTGGAAACACCATATATTTT. V is TRBV4-1 and J is TRBJ1-3; D not resolved. V shed 2 bases and J shed 0 bases, with 5 bases lying between them. The germline V gene encodes CDR1 MGHRA and CDR2 YSYEKL. The CDR3 runs 14 residues.